This TCR beta chain was identified during a study of technical replicates of blood from a handful of donors. Using immunoSEQ multiplex PCR, the repertoire was profiled, and TCRdb retains in-frame clones only, with some absent. The table records under 85,000 clones, just under 95% of them present only once. The CDR3 loop spans 14 amino acids. After removal of 0 bases from V and 8 bases from J, the junction contained 4 bases not matched to a gene. The germline V gene has CDR1 MNHEY and CDR2 SVGAGI. The sequence derives from a human donor in good health. The genes are TRBV6-5 and TRBJ1-3; 7 bases match TRBD1. Sequencing input: T cells isolated from PBMCs. DNA for the CDR3: TGTGCCAGCAGTTACTCCAACAGGGGACACACCATATATTTT. Protein product: CASSYSNRGHTIYF.